This T cell receptor beta chain was sequenced for a study of control samples from healthy donors and cancer patients. Produced via immunoSEQ multiplex PCR; TCRdb's table is partial and in-frame only. The sample includes 130,000 to 150,000 clones, 85% to 95% of them seen just once. CDR3 length: 16 residues. The germline V gene encodes CDR1 SGHTA and CDR2 FQGNSA. The V and J ends lost 1 base and 1 base respectively, with 12 bases between them. The sample consisted of PBMCs. The V and J genes are TRBV7-2 and TRBJ2-3, with D maybe TRBD1 (5 bases). The sequence derives from a man aged 55 to 70 with colorectal cancer. The CDR3 bases are TGTGCCAGCAGCTTAGGTCCCCAAGGGGGCACAGATACGCAGTATTTT. Encoded protein: CASSLGPQGGTDTQYF. The full variable domain, its missing parts supplied by reference TRBV7-2 and TRBJ2-3, is GAGVSQSPSNKVTEKGKDVELRCDPISGHTALYWYRQSLGQGLEFLIYFQGNSAPDKSGLPSDRFSAERTGGSVSTLTIQRTQQEDSAVYLCASSLGPQGGTDTQYFGPGTRLTVL.